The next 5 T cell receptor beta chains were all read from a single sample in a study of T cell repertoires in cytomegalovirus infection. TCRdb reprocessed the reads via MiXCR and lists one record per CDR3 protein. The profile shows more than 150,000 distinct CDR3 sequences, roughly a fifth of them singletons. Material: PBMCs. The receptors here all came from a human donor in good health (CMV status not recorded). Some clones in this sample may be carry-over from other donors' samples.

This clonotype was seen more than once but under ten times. CDR3 coding DNA: TGTGCCAGCAGTTTTGGGGACTCCTCCTACAATGAGCAGTTCTTC. Translating gives CASSFGDSSYNEQFF. The rearrangement links TRBV28 to TRBJ2-1; D may be TRBD2 (6 bases). V was shortened by 3 bases and J by 0 bases, with 9 bases between the two germline ends. This CDR3 contains 15 residues. Per germline, CDR1 MDHEN and CDR2 SYDVKM.

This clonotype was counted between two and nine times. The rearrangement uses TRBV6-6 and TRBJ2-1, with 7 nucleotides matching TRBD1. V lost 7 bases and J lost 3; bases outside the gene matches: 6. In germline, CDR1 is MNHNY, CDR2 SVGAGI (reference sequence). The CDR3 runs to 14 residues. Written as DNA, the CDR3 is TGTGCCAGCATAGACAGGGTCCACTACAATGAGCAGTTCTTC. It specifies CASIDRVHYNEQFF.

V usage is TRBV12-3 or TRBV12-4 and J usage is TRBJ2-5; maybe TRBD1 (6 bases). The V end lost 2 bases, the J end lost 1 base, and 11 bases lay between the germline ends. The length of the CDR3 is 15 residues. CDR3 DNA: TGTGCCAGCAGTTTAACCCGGGACACCCAAGAGACCCAGTACTTC. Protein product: CASSLTRDTQETQYF.

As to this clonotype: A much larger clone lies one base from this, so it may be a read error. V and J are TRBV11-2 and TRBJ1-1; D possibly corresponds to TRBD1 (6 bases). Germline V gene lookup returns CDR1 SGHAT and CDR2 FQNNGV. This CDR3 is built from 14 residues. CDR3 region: CAGSFTGKNTEAFF. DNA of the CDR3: TGTGCCGGCAGCTTTACAGGGAAGAACACTGAAGCTTTCTTT.

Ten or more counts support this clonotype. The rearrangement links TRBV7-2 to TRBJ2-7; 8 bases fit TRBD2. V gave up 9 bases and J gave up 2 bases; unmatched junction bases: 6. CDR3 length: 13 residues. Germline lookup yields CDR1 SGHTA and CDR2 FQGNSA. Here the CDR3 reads CASMREAPYEQYF. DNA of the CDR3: TGTGCCAGTATGCGGGAGGCCCCCTACGAGCAGTACTTC.